A single sample gave rise to the 29 T cell receptor beta chains below, sequenced in a study of T cell repertoires in cytomegalovirus infection (dated by TCRdb to about 2019). TCRdb names Illumina HiSeq 1500 as the instrument used. The raw public reads went through TCRdb reprocessing: fastp at Q25, MiXCR clone calling, in-frame beta chains kept. Each record represents a unique CDR3 protein, reported with the most common genes and DNA among its rows. The table for this sample lists roughly 230,000 distinct CDR3 sequences; over 15% of them were counted only once. The leading ten clones occupy about 45% of the sample. Material: CD8+ T cells from PBMCs. The origin of the receptors is a human donor in good health (CMV status not recorded). Some clones in this sample may be carry-over from other donors' samples.

The chain uses TRBV20-1 and TRBJ2-1; 8 bases map to TRBD2. The length of the CDR3 is 14 residues. Germline CDR1 and CDR2: DFQATT and SNEGSKA (reference sequence). The V segment lost 0 bases and the J segment 5 bases; nucleotides outside the gene matches: 3. In nucleotides, the CDR3 is TGCAGTGCTAGAGATTTCGGGGGGGACAATGAGCAGTTCTTC. Translating gives CSARDFGGDNEQFF.

This clonotype was seen at least ten times. The V and J genes are TRBV7-2 and TRBJ1-1; the D is unclear. V was trimmed by 1 base and J by 8 bases, leaving 11 bases between them. Looked up from germline, CDR1 is SGHTA and CDR2 is FQGNSA. This CDR3 spans 13 amino acids. The CDR3 DNA reads TGTGCCAGCAGCTTAGGGGTGGGAGGGGAAGCTTTCTTT. This translates into CASSLGVGGEAFF.

Regarding this clonotype: A clone one base away is much larger, so this may be a read error. The rearrangement uses TRBV15 and TRBJ2-3; the D is unclear. The germline V and J ends were trimmed by 0 bases and 1 base, with 11 bases remaining between them. Germline CDR1 and CDR2: LNHNV and YYDKDF (reference sequence). This CDR3 is 16 amino acids long. This chain's CDR3 is CATSRDSFPRTDTQYF. The CDR3 region has the DNA TGTGCCACCAGCAGAGATAGCTTCCCGCGCACAGATACGCAGTATTTT.

In this sample, this clonotype turned up many times. CDR3 residues: CASSHGQGAYFSDTGELFF. Written as DNA, the CDR3 is TGTGCCAGCAGCCACGGACAGGGGGCTTATTTTAGTGACACCGGGGAGCTGTTTTTT. V gene TRBV7-8 combines with J gene TRBJ2-2, with 11 bases lining up with TRBD1. The CDR3 is 19 amino acids. Germline CDR1 SGHVS, CDR2 FQNEAQ. V gave up 5 bases and J gave up 3 bases; unmatched junction bases: 14.

Only a few counts were recorded for this clonotype. This chain connects TRBV6-5 to TRBJ2-7; 7 nucleotides line up with TRBD1. Germline values: CDR1 MNHEY, CDR2 SVGAGI. The CDR3 is made up of 14 amino acids. V lost 5 bases to trimming and J lost 0 bases; unmatched junction nucleotides: 4. The CDR3 loop reads CASSATGYSYEQYF. In nucleotides, the CDR3 is TGTGCCAGCAGTGCGACAGGGTACTCCTACGAGCAGTACTTC.

In this sample, this clonotype turned up a few times. The chain recombines TRBV29-1 with TRBJ1-4; perhaps TRBD1 as D (5 bases). CDR1 is SQVTM and CDR2 is ANQGSEA in the germline V gene. This CDR3 contains 15 residues. V was trimmed by 0 bases and J by 10 bases, leaving 18 bases between them. CDR3 sequence reads: CSVEEGEGSLGKLFF. In DNA form, the CDR3 reads TGCAGCGTTGAAGAAGGCGAGGGGTCTTTGGGAAAACTGTTTTTT.

This clonotype was recorded at least ten times. This chain joins TRBV7-9 and TRBJ1-1; possibly TRBD1 for D (6 bases). This CDR3 comprises 15 residues. The germline gives CDR1 SEHNR, CDR2 FQNEAQ (reference sequence). V was cut by 2 bases and J by 1 base, with 11 bases left in between. CDR3 nucleotide sequence: TGTGCCAGCAGCTTACCCAGGGGCCCGAACACTGAAGCTTTCTTT. It encodes CASSLPRGPNTEAFF.

The sample holds a few counts of this clonotype. The rearrangement links TRBV2 to TRBJ2-1; D is unclear. The CDR3 extends over 11 amino acids. CDR1 and CDR2 (germline): SNHLY, FYNNEI. V was clipped by 8 bases and J by 7 bases, with 9 bases between them. The CDR3: CASFSSNEQFF. The DNA of the CDR3 is TGTGCCAGCTTCTCGTCTAATGAGCAGTTCTTC.

A single count supports this clonotype. A read error is possible here, since a much larger clone lies one base away. This chain joins TRBV6-2 or TRBV6-3 and TRBJ1-2; D gene unclear. The V gene's germline CDR1 is MNHEY and CDR2 SVGEGT. This CDR3 region has 15 residues. The CDR3 coding sequence is TGTGTCAGCAGAAGCGGTGGACGGTCGAACTATGGCTACACCTTC. As protein: CVSRSGGRSNYGYTF.

This clonotype has only a few counts. The rearrangement links TRBV6-6 to TRBJ2-7; 8 bases align to TRBD1. From germline, CDR1 is MNHNY and CDR2 SVGAGI (reference sequence). Germline trimming cut 7 bases from V and 7 bases from J; bases unmatched to any gene: 18. CDR3 length: 16 amino acids. The CDR3 bases are TGTGCCAGCACCGAAGCACCCGGGTCGCACAGGGGGGAGCAGTACTTC. This gives the protein CASTEAPGSHRGEQYF.

This clonotype has just a few counts. The chain's CDR3 is CASSIDRGHTEAFF. The CDR3 DNA follows: TGTGCCAGCAGTATTGACAGGGGACACACTGAAGCTTTCTTT. The chain combines TRBV6-1 with TRBJ1-1, with 8 bases matching TRBD1. This CDR3 is built from 14 residues. Germline-derived CDR1 and CDR2 are MNHNS and SASEGT. V lost 5 bases to trimming and J lost 3 bases; unmatched junction nucleotides: 5.

This clonotype was counted many times. This chain joins TRBV7-9 and TRBJ2-3, with 11 positions matching TRBD1. CDR3 length equals 16 residues. V trimming: 3 bases; J trimming: 3 bases; junction bases outside the gene matches: 5. Germline CDR1 SEHNR, CDR2 FQNEAQ (reference sequence). The CDR3 DNA reads as TGTGCCAGCAGCTTCCCGGACAGGGGGCGAACAGATACGCAGTATTTT. Translated: CASSFPDRGRTDTQYF.

This clonotype has at least ten counts. The chain uses TRBV7-2 and TRBJ2-7, with 14 nucleotides matching TRBD2. Germline assignment: CDR1 SGHTA and CDR2 FQGNSA. The trim removed 1 base at V and 4 bases at J, leaving 3 bases unmatched. The CDR3 is 16 amino acids. The CDR3 loop is CASSLGLAGGRYEQYF. DNA of the CDR3: TGTGCCAGCAGCTTAGGACTAGCGGGGGGGAGATACGAGCAGTACTTC.

This clonotype has a count of ten or more. This chain connects TRBV12-3 or TRBV12-4 to TRBJ2-7, with D possibly TRBD1 on 6 matching bases. CDR3 length equals 16 residues. The V and J ends lost 3 bases and 5 bases respectively, with 20 bases between them. Written as DNA, the CDR3 is TGTGCCAGCAGTTTTTGGGTCCCAGGGGCCACCGACGAGCAGTACTTC. This translates into CASSFWVPGATDEQYF.

This clonotype has a handful of counts. The rearrangement joins TRBV7-9 to TRBJ2-7; D not certain. There are 12 residues in the CDR3. CDR1 SEHNR and CDR2 FQNEAQ come from the germline V gene (reference sequence). Trimming removed 7 bases from V and 6 bases from J, with 13 bases in between. The CDR3 DNA is TGTGCCAGCACCGCTTATTATGGCGAGCAGTACTTC. Its protein is CASTAYYGEQYF.

This clonotype was seen many times. A read error may explain this, as a much larger clone is one base away. This rearrangement joins TRBV7-9 to TRBJ2-7; 7 bases are shared with TRBD1. Trimming took 5 bases from V and 3 from J; bases not matched to a gene: 4. Germline V gene lookup returns CDR1 SEHNR and CDR2 FQNEAQ (reference sequence). The CDR3 loop spans 13 amino acids. The CDR3 protein is CASSPRQGYEQYF. In nucleotides, the CDR3 is TGTGCCAGCAGCCCCCGACAGGGCTACGAGCAGTACTTC.

This clonotype was observed many times. This chain links TRBV7-6 with TRBJ2-3; TRBD2 is a possible D gene (7 bases). CDR3 length: 18 residues. CDR1 is SGHVS, CDR2 FNYEAQ, per germline. Between the trimmed V and J ends, which lost 1 base and 0 bases, there was a span of 17 bases. CDR3 DNA: TGTGCCAGCAGCTTAGTCCCCTCTGGCGGGGGCAGCACAGATACGCAGTATTTT. It yields the protein CASSLVPSGGGSTDTQYF.

V gene TRBV12-3 or TRBV12-4 combines with J gene TRBJ2-5; D may be TRBD2 (6 bases). This CDR3 region has 16 residues. Trimming cost V 7 bases and J 3 bases, with 21 bases left between them. DNA for the CDR3: TGTGCCAGCACCCAACTGGAGTGGGGGGAAGAAGAGACCCAGTACTTC. Translated: CASTQLEWGEEETQYF.

This clonotype was seen repeatedly, ten times or more. The V and J genes are TRBV28 and TRBJ1-2; possibly TRBD1 for D (6 bases). V was shortened by 4 bases and J by 3 bases, with 18 bases between the two germline ends. This CDR3 comprises 16 residues. Germline CDR1 and CDR2: MDHEN and SYDVKM. CDR3 sequence: CASSSDQGLGDYGYTF. As DNA, the CDR3 is TGTGCCAGCAGTTCGGACCAGGGGCTGGGCGACTATGGCTACACCTTC.

The rearrangement joins TRBV5-1 to TRBJ1-1; weak D call: TRBD1 (6 bases). Germline V lookup: CDR1 SGHRS, CDR2 YFSETQ. This CDR3 region has 15 residues. V was cut by 3 bases and J by 2 bases, with 14 bases left in between. The CDR3 is CASSSTGQQNTEAFF. The CDR3, as DNA: TGCGCCAGCAGCTCGACCGGACAGCAAAACACTGAAGCTTTCTTT. Full variable domain (missing parts from reference TRBV5-1 and TRBJ1-1): KAGVTQTPRYLIKTRGQQVTLSCSPISGHRSVSWYQQTPGQGLQFLFEYFSETQRNKGNFPGRFSGRQFSNSRSEMNVSTLELGDSALYLCASSSTGQQNTEAFFGQGTRLTVV.

This clonotype was counted at least ten times. The chain employs TRBV7-9 and TRBJ1-1; D unclear. Germline V CDR1 and CDR2: SEHNR, FQNEAQ (reference sequence). The V and J ends lost 3 bases and 8 bases respectively, with 19 bases between them. This CDR3 spans 15 amino acids. Here the CDR3 reads CASSFLRSLSAEAFF. For the CDR3, the DNA is TGTGCCAGCAGCTTTCTTCGGTCACTCTCGGCAGAAGCTTTCTTT.

This clonotype was found a few times. The rearrangement joins TRBV24-1 to TRBJ2-6; 7 nucleotides align to TRBD1. Germline CDR1 reads KGHDR; CDR2 reads SFDVKD. V shed 3 bases, J shed 1 base, and the junction held 5 bases outside the gene matches. There are 17 residues in the CDR3. Here the CDR3 DNA reads TGTGCCACCAGTGATGCAACACAGGGGTCTGGGGCCAACGTCCTGACTTTC. The encoded protein is CATSDATQGSGANVLTF.

Many counts were recorded for this clonotype. This chain connects TRBV7-2 to TRBJ1-1; D may be TRBD1 (5 bases). The V end lost 11 bases, the J end lost 0 bases, and 19 bases lay between the germline ends. The CDR3 contains 15 residues. Germline CDR1 reads SGHTA; CDR2 reads FQGNSA. CDR3 sequence: CAGRINGAVNTEAFF. CDR3 sequence (DNA): TGTGCCGGAAGGATCAACGGGGCTGTGAACACTGAAGCTTTCTTT.

This clonotype was found a few times. The chain joins TRBV29-1 to TRBJ2-5; no clear D. The V end was cut by 4 bases, the J end by 2 bases, with 8 bases between. This CDR3 region has 12 residues. CDR1 is SQVTM and CDR2 is ANQGSEA in the germline V gene. Here the CDR3 DNA reads TGCAGCGTTGTTTCAGAGCAAGAGACCCAGTACTTC. As protein: CSVVSEQETQYF. The full variable domain, rest sourced from reference TRBV29-1 and TRBJ2-5, is SAVISQKPSRDICQRGTSLTIQCQVDSQVTMMFWYRQQPGQSLTLIATANQGSEATYESGFVIDKFPISRPNLTFSTLTVSNMSPEDSSIYLCSVVSEQETQYFGPGTRLLVL.

Concerning this clonotype itself: Sequence at one end of the junction differs from germline and may be a read error. V and J are TRBV5-3 and TRBJ1-5; D may be TRBD1 (6 bases). TRBV5-3 falls under the ORF class, with uncertain function. This CDR3 is built from 16 residues. Written as DNA, the CDR3 is TGTGCCAGCAGCTTGATCTTCCGGGGGGCATATCAGCCCCAGCATTTT. Encoded protein: CASSLIFRGAYQPQHF.

This clonotype was detected only a few times. This chain uses TRBV19 with TRBJ1-5; a possible D gene is TRBD1 (5 bases). Trimming shortened V by 5 bases and J by 0 bases, and 26 bases separated the two germline ends. The CDR3 spans 20 residues. CDR1 is LNHDA and CDR2 is SQIVND in the germline V gene (reference sequence). The chain's CDR3 is CASSWRGPGVGNNSNQPQHF. The CDR3 nucleotides are TGTGCCAGTAGTTGGAGGGGACCCGGGGTCGGGAACAATAGCAATCAGCCCCAGCATTTT. Complete variable domain (other parts from reference TRBV19 and TRBJ1-5): DGGITQSPKYLFRKEGQNVTLSCEQNLNHDAMYWYRQDPGQGLRLIYYSQIVNDFQKGDIAEGYSVSREKKESFPLTVTSAQKNPTAFYLCASSWRGPGVGNNSNQPQHFGDGTRLSIL.

This chain links TRBV7-9 with TRBJ2-7; TRBD1 matches 8 bases. This CDR3 has 15 residues. The V gene's germline CDR1 is SEHNR and CDR2 FQNEAQ (reference sequence). V shed 5 bases and J 2 bases; nucleotides not matched to a gene: 8. CDR3 nucleotides: TGTGCCAGCAGCGGAGGGAGGACAGGGCCCTACGAGCAGTACTTC. Translation: CASSGGRTGPYEQYF.

The V and J genes are TRBV7-9 and TRBJ2-7; no definite D call. The CDR3 sequence is 15 residues long. Germline CDR1 SEHNR, CDR2 FQNEAQ (reference sequence). V was clipped by 1 base and J by 2 bases, with 12 bases between them. The CDR3 here is CASSLEASAAYEQYF. CDR3 coding DNA: TGTGCCAGCAGCTTAGAGGCTTCGGCCGCCTACGAGCAGTACTTC.

This clonotype was seen only a few times. V gene TRBV12-3 or TRBV12-4 combines with J gene TRBJ1-2; 8 bases are a match to TRBD1. There are 16 residues in the CDR3. V was clipped by 3 bases and J by 6 bases; unmatched bases: 12. The CDR3 spells CASSFLSDREGDGYTF. CDR3 nucleotides: TGTGCCAGCAGTTTCCTCTCGGACAGGGAAGGCGATGGCTACACCTTC.